A selection of T cell receptor beta chains follows, all from one sample in a study of blood T cells in healthy people across ages. TCRdb re-derived calls from the 5' RACE reads in MiXCR, one entry per CDR3 protein. The sample includes about 720,000 distinct CDR3 sequences, 22% of them seen just once. Sequencing was carried out using blood. Source of these receptors: a man between 65 and 85 years old in good health. CDR3s include the opening cysteine and the closing phenylalanine or tryptophan. Each record gives: V gene, D gene, J gene, clone size, CDR3 protein, CDR3 DNA. D genes are given only for firm matches. Clone size is shown for a subset of rows, as once, few, many or a class of expanded clone.

V: TRBV10-3; D: NA; J: TRBJ2-3; size: NA; CDR3: CAISQQSTDTQYF; DNA: TGTGCCATCAGCCAACAGAGCACAGATACGCAGTATTTT
V: TRBV20-1; D: NA; J: TRBJ2-1; size: NA; CDR3: CSARVGYEQFF; DNA: TGCAGTGCTAGAGTGGGGTATGAGCAGTTCTTC
V: TRBV23-1; D: NA; J: TRBJ2-1; size: NA; CDR3: CASSRVPKPYNEQFF; DNA: TGCGCCAGCAGTCGAGTCCCCAAACCCTACAATGAGCAGTTCTTC
V: TRBV13; D: NA; J: TRBJ2-1; size: few; CDR3: CASSLAQDDEQFF; DNA: TGTGCCAGCAGCTTAGCTCAGGACGATGAGCAGTTCTTC
V: TRBV12-3/TRBV12-4; D: NA; J: TRBJ1-2; size: few; CDR3: CASSFAGALGYTF; DNA: TGTGCCAGCAGTTTCGCGGGGGCGCTTGGCTACACCTTC
V: TRBV20-1; D: TRBD1; J: TRBJ1-2; size: few; CDR3: CSGIQGAGGYTF; DNA: TGCAGTGGCATACAGGGGGCGGGTGGCTACACCTTC
V: TRBV5-6; D: TRBD1; J: TRBJ2-5; size: few; CDR3: CASSFRGTGVTETQYF; DNA: TGTGCCAGCAGCTTTCGAGGGACAGGGGTAACAGAGACCCAGTACTTC
V: TRBV7-3; D: NA; J: TRBJ2-3; size: NA; CDR3: CASSLAPPGAQYF; DNA: TGTGCCAGCAGCCTAGCCCCCCCTGGGGCGCAGTATTTT
V: TRBV20-1; D: TRBD2; J: TRBJ2-1; size: NA; CDR3: CSAPGTSDYNEQFF; DNA: TGCAGTGCTCCAGGGACTAGCGACTACAATGAGCAGTTCTTC
V: TRBV12-3/TRBV12-4; D: NA; J: TRBJ2-3; size: NA; CDR3: CASGSADTQYF; DNA: TGTGCCAGCGGAAGCGCAGATACGCAGTATTTT
V: TRBV5-1; D: NA; J: TRBJ2-2; size: NA; CDR3: CASSPDSGELFF; DNA: TGCGCCAGCAGCCCAGACAGCGGGGAGCTGTTTTTT
V: TRBV7-9; D: NA; J: TRBJ2-3; size: few; CDR3: CASSTSPGDTQYF; DNA: TGTGCCAGCAGCACTTCACCGGGGGATACGCAGTATTTT
V: TRBV7-6; D: NA; J: TRBJ1-4; size: few; CDR3: CASSPARHTNEKLFF; DNA: TGTGCCAGCAGCCCAGCCCGACATACTAATGAAAAACTGTTTTTT
V: TRBV10-3; D: NA; J: TRBJ2-3; size: NA; CDR3: CAISGGGGTDTQYF; DNA: TGTGCCATCAGTGGAGGAGGGGGCACAGATACGCAGTATTTT
V: TRBV7-9; D: NA; J: TRBJ2-4; size: NA; CDR3: CASSQESSNRYIQYF; DNA: TGTGCCAGCAGTCAAGAATCGTCCAATCGTTACATTCAGTACTTC
V: TRBV4-1; D: NA; J: TRBJ1-4; size: few; CDR3: CASSQDTGRGRKLFF; DNA: TGCGCCAGCAGCCAAGATACGGGCAGGGGTCGAAAACTGTTTTTT
V: TRBV7-2; D: TRBD1; J: TRBJ1-6; size: NA; CDR3: CASSLAAGQTNSPLHF; DNA: TGTGCCAGCAGCTTAGCGGCGGGACAGACGAATTCACCCCTCCACTTT
V: TRBV7-8; D: TRBD2; J: TRBJ2-3; size: once; CDR3: CASSSRLGTSGESTDTQYF; DNA: TGTGCCAGCAGCTCCCGCCTGGGGACTAGCGGGGAAAGCACAGATACGCAGTATTTT
V: TRBV3-1; D: NA; J: TRBJ1-1; size: few; CDR3: CASSQPDGESEAFF; DNA: TGTGCCAGCAGCCAACCGGACGGGGAAAGCGAAGCTTTCTTT
V: TRBV7-6; D: NA; J: TRBJ1-5; size: NA; CDR3: CASSLMEGNQPQHF; DNA: TGTGCCAGCAGCTTGATGGAGGGCAATCAGCCCCAGCATTTT
V: TRBV28; D: NA; J: TRBJ2-5; size: NA; CDR3: CASSLAGGVAQETQYF; DNA: TGTGCCAGCAGTTTGGCAGGCGGGGTCGCTCAAGAGACCCAGTACTTC
V: TRBV6-5; D: TRBD1; J: TRBJ1-2; size: few; CDR3: CASRRPGQGKGYGYTF; DNA: TGTGCCAGCAGACGACCTGGACAGGGGAAGGGATATGGCTACACCTTC
V: TRBV28; D: TRBD1; J: TRBJ1-5; size: NA; CDR3: CASSFSGGFVGSNQPQHF; DNA: TGTGCCAGCAGTTTCTCAGGGGGCTTTGTTGGTAGCAATCAGCCCCAGCATTTT
V: TRBV19; D: NA; J: TRBJ2-1; size: few; CDR3: CASSPRAEQFF; DNA: TGTGCCAGTAGTCCCAGAGCTGAGCAGTTCTTC
V: TRBV7-9; D: NA; J: TRBJ2-3; size: few; CDR3: CASTLMGEGTDTQYF; DNA: TGTGCCAGTACCCTTATGGGGGAGGGCACAGATACGCAGTATTTT
V: TRBV24-1; D: NA; J: TRBJ2-5; size: few; CDR3: CATSDLRFGGQETQYF; DNA: TGTGCCACCAGTGATTTGCGTTTTGGCGGACAAGAGACCCAGTACTTC
V: TRBV11-1; D: TRBD1; J: TRBJ2-3; size: few; CDR3: CASSRDRGAQYF; DNA: TGTGCCAGCAGCCGGGACAGGGGGGCGCAGTATTTT
V: TRBV7-9; D: NA; J: TRBJ1-1; size: NA; CDR3: CASSLDLRDTEAFF; DNA: TGTGCCAGCAGCTTAGATCTTAGGGACACTGAAGCTTTCTTT
V: TRBV24-1; D: TRBD2; J: TRBJ2-1; size: NA; CDR3: CATSAGLAGVNEQFF; DNA: TGTGCCACCAGTGCGGGACTAGCGGGAGTCAATGAGCAGTTCTTC
V: TRBV6-6; D: NA; J: TRBJ1-2; size: NA; CDR3: CASSTQRGYGYTF; DNA: TGTGCCAGCAGTACCCAGAGGGGGTATGGCTACACCTTC
V: TRBV20-1; D: NA; J: TRBJ1-1; size: many; CDR3: CSARAPGANTEAFF; DNA: TGCAGTGCTAGAGCCCCAGGGGCGAACACTGAAGCTTTCTTT
V: TRBV14; D: NA; J: TRBJ2-4; size: few; CDR3: CASSQALGIQYF; DNA: TGTGCCAGCAGCCAAGCCCTCGGCATTCAGTACTTC
V: TRBV20-1; D: TRBD1; J: TRBJ1-1; size: once; CDR3: CSAAGQEKAFF; DNA: TGCAGTGCAGCGGGACAGGAGAAGGCTTTCTTT
V: TRBV9; D: TRBD2; J: TRBJ2-1; size: few; CDR3: CASSVERGYEQFF; DNA: TGTGCCAGCAGCGTAGAGCGGGGATACGAGCAGTTCTTC
V: TRBV4-3; D: NA; J: TRBJ1-1; size: NA; CDR3: CASSQEVGGVWAEAFF; DNA: TGCGCCAGCAGCCAAGAGGTAGGCGGGGTTTGGGCTGAAGCTTTCTTT
V: TRBV5-1; D: TRBD2; J: TRBJ2-5; size: NA; CDR3: CASSLTGLAGGPSVETQYF; DNA: TGCGCCAGCAGCTTGACAGGACTAGCGGGGGGGCCGTCTGTGGAGACCCAGTACTTC
V: TRBV20-1; D: NA; J: TRBJ1-1; size: NA; CDR3: CSARDLTKGGTEAFF; DNA: TGCAGTGCTAGAGATCTCACAAAGGGGGGCACTGAAGCTTTCTTT
V: TRBV29-1; D: NA; J: TRBJ2-1; size: few; CDR3: CSAPRPGEGEQFF; DNA: TGCAGCGCCCCGAGGCCAGGGGAGGGTGAGCAGTTCTTC
V: TRBV6-1; D: NA; J: TRBJ2-3; size: few; CDR3: CASSEAGDAQYF; DNA: TGTGCCAGCAGTGAAGCGGGAGATGCGCAGTATTTT
V: TRBV10-3; D: NA; J: TRBJ2-7; size: few; CDR3: CAITADPYEQYF; DNA: TGTGCCATCACCGCAGACCCCTACGAGCAGTACTTC
V: TRBV12-3/TRBV12-4; D: NA; J: TRBJ1-1; size: NA; CDR3: CASSWTSMNTEAFF; DNA: TGTGCCAGCAGCTGGACAAGCATGAACACTGAAGCTTTCTTT
V: TRBV29-1; D: NA; J: TRBJ1-5; size: NA; CDR3: CSIGEGVNQPQHF; DNA: TGCAGCATTGGAGAGGGGGTGAATCAGCCCCAGCATTTT
V: TRBV28; D: NA; J: TRBJ1-1; size: NA; CDR3: CASSFGGRTEAFF; DNA: TGTGCCAGCAGTTTCGGGGGGAGAACTGAAGCTTTCTTT